The 28 T cell receptor beta chains presented below share a single source sample, sequenced in a study of identical twins. TCRdb independently ran MiXCR on the 5' RACE reads; one entry per CDR3 protein. Of fewer than 250,000 distinct CDR3 sequences in the sample, less than 9.5% were seen once. The sample comprised memory (CD45RO+) T cells sorted from blood. These receptors came from a woman aged 18 to 35 in good health.

V usage is TRBV11-3 and J usage is TRBJ2-2; D is uncertain. V dropped 2 bases and J dropped 7 bases, with 5 bases sitting between them. The V gene's germline CDR1 is SGHNT and CDR2 YENEEA. This CDR3 region has 12 residues. CDR3 region: CASSLLNGELFF. The CDR3 nucleotides read TGTGCCAGCAGCTTACTTAACGGGGAGCTGTTTTTT. The variable domain in full, completed from reference TRBV11-3 and TRBJ2-2, reads EAGVVQSPRYKIIEKKQPVAFWCNPISGHNTLYWYLQNLGQGPELLIRYENEEAVDDSQLPKDRFSAERLKGVDSTLKIQPAELGDSAVYLCASSLLNGELFFGEGSRLTVL.

This chain links TRBV28 with TRBJ1-1; no clear D gene. Germline V gene lookup returns CDR1 MDHEN and CDR2 SYDVKM. Trimming removed 7 bases at V and 11 bases at J, with 14 bases between. This CDR3 has 11 residues. The CDR3 here is CASTSFDSAFF. In DNA form, the CDR3 reads TGTGCCAGCACGTCGTTTGATTCGGCTTTCTTT.

In this sample, this clonotype turned up a few times. J is TRBJ2-5 and V is TRBV5-1, with D possibly TRBD2 on 5 matching bases. The ends were cut back, 1 base at V and 5 bases at J, with 15 bases in the middle. CDR3 size: 15 residues. Germline V gives CDR1 SGHRS, CDR2 YFSETQ. The CDR3, as DNA: TGCGCCAGCAGCTTGATGGCGGAAGCGGCGGAGACCCAGTACTTC. Encoded protein: CASSLMAEAAETQYF.

This clonotype turned up a few times. The rearrangement uses TRBV20-1 and TRBJ1-4, with D perhaps matching TRBD1 (5 bases). The germline V gene has CDR1 DFQATT and CDR2 SNEGSKA (reference sequence). The CDR3 is 13 residues long. V was shortened by 3 bases and J by 8 bases, with 13 bases between the two germline ends. The CDR3 sequence is CSASEGMEEKLFF. The CDR3 bases are TGCAGTGCTAGTGAGGGGATGGAGGAAAAACTGTTTTTT.

The sample holds many counts of this clonotype. This chain uses TRBV7-2 with TRBJ1-2, with D unresolved. This CDR3 is 13 amino acids long. Trimming took 7 bases from V and 1 from J, leaving 10 bases between them. Germline values: CDR1 SGHTA, CDR2 FQGNSA. CDR3 residues: CASMERNNYGYTF. Here the CDR3 DNA reads TGTGCCAGCATGGAACGGAATAACTATGGCTACACCTTC.

This clonotype was seen only a few times. The chain links TRBV9 to TRBJ2-7; TRBD1 matches 7 bases. J gave up 7 bases and V 3 bases, and 7 bases lay outside the gene matches. This CDR3 has 13 amino acids. Germline V gene lookup returns CDR1 SGDLS and CDR2 YYNGEE. CDR3 protein: CASSAGTVREQYF. CDR3 nucleotide sequence: TGTGCCAGCAGCGCAGGGACAGTCCGGGAGCAGTACTTC.

This chain links TRBV20-1 with TRBJ2-7; TRBD2 might be the D (5 bases). There are 13 residues in the CDR3. Germline V gives CDR1 DFQATT, CDR2 SNEGSKA (reference sequence). Trimming cost V 2 bases and J 7 bases, with 15 bases left between them. The CDR3 nucleotides read TGCAGTGCTAGAAATCCCCCCCGAGGGGAGCAGTACTTC. Translation gives CSARNPPRGEQYF.

V usage is TRBV5-1 and J usage is TRBJ2-1; 11 positions agree with TRBD2. The V gene's germline CDR1 is SGHRS and CDR2 YFSETQ. This CDR3 spans 15 amino acids. V dropped 2 bases and J dropped 7; count of bases not matched to a gene: 5. CDR3 in DNA: TGCGCCAGCAGCTTACTAGCGGGAGTACGAAATGAGCAGTTCTTC. Protein product: CASSLLAGVRNEQFF. Using reference TRBV5-1 and TRBJ2-1 for the parts outside the CDR3, the full variable domain is KAGVTQTPRYLIKTRGQQVTLSCSPISGHRSVSWYQQTPGQGLQFLFEYFSETQRNKGNFPGRFSGRQFSNSRSEMNVSTLELGDSALYLCASSLLAGVRNEQFFGPGTRLTVL.

The chain couples TRBV15 to TRBJ2-5, with 10 bases matching TRBD1. The CDR3 spans 15 residues. The V gene end was trimmed by 5 bases and the J gene end by 5 bases; junction bases not matched to a gene: 8. Germline V gives CDR1 LNHNV, CDR2 YYDKDF (reference sequence). The CDR3 is CATSADRGLVETQYF. The CDR3 DNA is TGTGCCACCAGCGCCGACAGGGGGCTAGTGGAGACCCAGTACTTC.

A single count supports this clonotype. The junction and the germline gene differ at one end; a read error may be behind it. This chain connects TRBV27 to TRBJ2-3; 9 bases are shared with TRBD1. CDR3 size: 15 residues. In germline, CDR1 is MNHEY, CDR2 SMNVEV (reference sequence). The CDR3 nucleotides read TGTGCCAGGAGTTTGGTACAGGGGGCTACAGATACGCAGTATTTT. Translated: CARSLVQGATDTQYF.

This clonotype was detected a few times. The V gene is TRBV6-2 or TRBV6-3, the J gene TRBJ2-1; D is undetermined. CDR3 size: 12 residues. The germline CDR1 and CDR2 sequences are MNHEY and SVGEGT. Trimming took off 0 bases at V and 8 bases at J, with 5 bases between the two ends. The CDR3 bases are TGTGCCAGCAGTTACTCGGGATATGAGCAGTTCTTC. Protein: CASSYSGYEQFF.

This chain uses TRBV7-2 with TRBJ1-5; 7 nucleotides match TRBD1. Germline loops: CDR1 SGHTA, CDR2 FQGNSA. After removal of 5 bases from V and 5 bases from J, the junction contained 6 bases not matched to a gene. The length of the CDR3 is 14 residues. The CDR3 reads CASSTQGGDQPQHF. CDR3 in DNA: TGTGCCAGCAGCACCCAGGGGGGGGATCAGCCCCAGCATTTT.

This chain joins TRBV30 and TRBJ2-7; D might be TRBD1 or TRBD2, each matching 6 bases. The CDR3 sequence is 13 residues long. V was clipped by 5 bases and J by 4 bases, with 15 bases between them. Germline V gene data show CDR1 as GTSNPN and CDR2 as SVGIG (reference sequence). The CDR3 loop reads CAWAPGAWYEQYF. The CDR3 nucleotides are TGTGCCTGGGCTCCGGGGGCTTGGTACGAGCAGTACTTC.

This chain links TRBV20-1 with TRBJ1-4; 7 bases match TRBD1. Germline values: CDR1 DFQATT, CDR2 SNEGSKA (reference sequence). V shed 3 bases and J 8 bases; nucleotides not matched to a gene: 6. This CDR3 region has 13 residues. The CDR3 reads CSARTGLGEKLFF. CDR3 nucleotide sequence: TGCAGTGCTAGGACAGGGTTAGGGGAAAAACTGTTTTTT.

This clonotype was counted at least ten times. This chain uses TRBV18 with TRBJ2-7; 10 bases match TRBD1. This CDR3 is built from 14 residues. The V gene end was trimmed by 4 bases and the J gene end by 6 bases; junction bases not matched to a gene: 6. In germline, CDR1 is KGHSH, CDR2 LQKENI. CDR3 DNA: TGTGCCAGCTCACTGGGACAGGGGAGGGGCGAGCAGTACTTC. It codes for CASSLGQGRGEQYF. Combining the CDR3 with reference TRBV18 and TRBJ2-7 gives the whole variable domain NAGVMQNPRHLVRRRGQEARLRCSPMKGHSHVYWYRQLPEEGLKFMVYLQKENIIDESGMPKERFSAEFPKEGPSILRIQQVVRGDSAAYFCASSLGQGRGEQYFGPGTRLTVT.

V and J are TRBV6-1 and TRBJ2-3, with D possibly matching TRBD2 (7 bases). The length of the CDR3 is 14 residues. V was pared by 8 bases and J by 2 bases, with 14 bases between. Germline-derived CDR1 and CDR2 are MNHNS and SASEGT. The CDR3: CASRRGAVTDTQYF. As DNA, the CDR3 is TGTGCCAGCCGTCGGGGGGCGGTCACAGATACGCAGTATTTT.

The V call is TRBV7-9, the J call TRBJ1-4, with D unresolved. The ends were cut back, 6 bases at V and 3 bases at J, with 11 bases in the middle. The CDR3 sequence is 14 residues long. The germline gives CDR1 SEHNR, CDR2 FQNEAQ (reference sequence). This CDR3 is CASSHTGSNEKLFF. The CDR3, as DNA: TGTGCCAGCAGTCACACCGGTTCTAATGAAAAACTGTTTTTT.

This clonotype was picked up many times. The chain has TRBV6-4 and TRBJ2-1; a weak D match, TRBD1 (7 bases). V lost 0 bases and J lost 6, with 15 bases in between. CDR3 length: 16 amino acids. Germline V gives CDR1 MRHNA, CDR2 SNTAGT. The CDR3 DNA reads as TGTGCCAGCAGTGACTCGAATCCCCAGGGGGGCAATGAGCAGTTCTTC. This codes for CASSDSNPQGGNEQFF.

This chain joins TRBV29-1 and TRBJ2-1, with TRBD2 matching over 12 bases. In germline, CDR1 is SQVTM, CDR2 ANQGSEA. There are 16 residues in the CDR3. J was trimmed by 0 bases and V by 7 bases; bases with no gene match: 7. The CDR3 protein is CSAGLAGLSSYNEQFF. The CDR3 nucleotides read TGCAGCGCAGGACTAGCGGGGCTGAGCTCCTACAATGAGCAGTTCTTC.

This sequence joins TRBV5-5 and TRBJ1-5; maybe TRBD1 (6 bases). From germline, CDR1 is SGHKS and CDR2 YYEKEE (reference sequence). CDR3 size: 15 residues. Trimming removed 4 bases from V and 5 bases from J, with 16 bases in between. CDR3 bases: TGTGCCAGCAGCAGGCAGACAGGAAGGGATCAGCCCCAGCATTTT. Translated, it gives CASSRQTGRDQPQHF.

This clonotype was observed a handful of times. The gene calls are TRBV6-2 or TRBV6-3 and TRBJ2-4, with 9 bases matching TRBD2. There are 17 residues in the CDR3. Germline lookup yields CDR1 MNHEY and CDR2 SVGEGT. With 2 bases clipped from V and 0 bases from J, the junction kept 5 bases outside the gene matches. Here the CDR3 reads CASSYLLTSGAKNIQYF. CDR3 sequence (DNA): TGTGCCAGCAGTTACCTCTTGACTAGCGGAGCCAAAAACATTCAGTACTTC.

V is TRBV7-2 and J is TRBJ2-1; D gene uncertain. Germline CDR1 is SGHTA and CDR2 is FQGNSA. V lost 2 bases and J lost 12, with 11 bases in between. This CDR3 comprises 12 residues. The CDR3 here is CASSLLRLAQFF. The CDR3 region has the DNA TGTGCCAGCAGCTTATTACGACTGGCGCAGTTCTTC.

There are many counts of this clonotype. CDR3 in amino acids: CASSYGGGTGELFF. The CDR3 DNA sequence: TGTGCCAGCAGTTACGGAGGGGGAACCGGGGAGCTGTTTTTT. The V and J genes are TRBV6-2 or TRBV6-3 and TRBJ2-2, with D possibly called TRBD1 or TRBD2 (6 bases each). V lost 2 bases to trimming and J lost 5 bases, with 9 bases between them. The CDR3 covers 14 residues. CDR1 is MNHEY, CDR2 SVGEGT, per germline.

This clonotype has ten or more counts. The chain has TRBV5-6 and TRBJ2-4; D remains ambiguous. This CDR3 comprises 16 residues. Germline lookup yields CDR1 SGHDT and CDR2 YYEEEE. Trimming pared 4 bases from V and 6 bases from J, leaving 20 bases between. The CDR3 reads CASSGVDMAHPNIQYF. The CDR3 coding sequence is TGTGCCAGCAGCGGGGTAGATATGGCGCACCCAAACATTCAGTACTTC.

This clonotype occurred a few times. V and J are TRBV3-1 and TRBJ2-7; 10 bases agree with TRBD2. With V trimmed by 0 bases and J by 12 bases, 11 bases remained unmatched. The CDR3 has 15 residues. CDR1 is LGHDT and CDR2 is YNNKEL in the germline V gene (reference sequence). CDR3 DNA: TGTGCCAGCAGCCAAGATTTCAGGACTAGCGGACTTGTGTACTTC. As protein: CASSQDFRTSGLVYF.

This chain uses TRBV4-3 with TRBJ1-3; D is possibly TRBD1 (6 bases). The germline V gene has CDR1 LGHNA and CDR2 YSLEER. The CDR3 length is 16 residues. Trimming took 3 bases from V and 4 from J, leaving 16 bases between them. The CDR3 reads CASSQRPSGEGNTIYF. The CDR3 DNA follows: TGCGCCAGCAGCCAGCGCCCTTCAGGGGAGGGAAACACCATATATTTT.

This clonotype was counted many times. CDR3 nucleotide sequence: TGTGCCAGCAGTCCGACGACAGCCCGCTACAATGAGCAGTTCTTC. As protein: CASSPTTARYNEQFF. This sequence joins TRBV27 and TRBJ2-1; a possible D gene is TRBD1 (5 bases). This CDR3 is 15 amino acids long. Germline values: CDR1 MNHEY, CDR2 SMNVEV (reference sequence). Trimming removed 5 bases from V and 3 bases from J, with 14 bases in between.

This chain links TRBV7-8 with TRBJ2-5; D may correspond to TRBD1 or TRBD2 (6 bases each). The CDR3 length is 14 residues. V shed 5 bases and J shed 1 base, with 11 bases lying between them. Germline V gives CDR1 SGHVS, CDR2 FQNEAQ. The DNA of the CDR3 is TGTGCCAGCAGCCAGGGGACTTTCCAAGAGACCCAGTACTTC. Translating it yields CASSQGTFQETQYF.